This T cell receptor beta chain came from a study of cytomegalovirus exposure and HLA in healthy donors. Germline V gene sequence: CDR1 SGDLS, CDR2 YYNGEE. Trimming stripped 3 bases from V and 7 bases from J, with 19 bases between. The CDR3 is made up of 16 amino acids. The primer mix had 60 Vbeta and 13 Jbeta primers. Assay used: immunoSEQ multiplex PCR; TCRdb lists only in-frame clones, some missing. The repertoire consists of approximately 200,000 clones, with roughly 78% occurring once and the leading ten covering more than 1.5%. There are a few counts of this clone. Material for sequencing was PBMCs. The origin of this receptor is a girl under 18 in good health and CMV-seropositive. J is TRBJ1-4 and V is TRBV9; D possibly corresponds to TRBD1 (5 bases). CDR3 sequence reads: CASSAGSRQGGEKLFF. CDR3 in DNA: TGTGCCAGCAGCGCAGGATCAAGGCAGGGAGGTGAAAAACTGTTTTTT.